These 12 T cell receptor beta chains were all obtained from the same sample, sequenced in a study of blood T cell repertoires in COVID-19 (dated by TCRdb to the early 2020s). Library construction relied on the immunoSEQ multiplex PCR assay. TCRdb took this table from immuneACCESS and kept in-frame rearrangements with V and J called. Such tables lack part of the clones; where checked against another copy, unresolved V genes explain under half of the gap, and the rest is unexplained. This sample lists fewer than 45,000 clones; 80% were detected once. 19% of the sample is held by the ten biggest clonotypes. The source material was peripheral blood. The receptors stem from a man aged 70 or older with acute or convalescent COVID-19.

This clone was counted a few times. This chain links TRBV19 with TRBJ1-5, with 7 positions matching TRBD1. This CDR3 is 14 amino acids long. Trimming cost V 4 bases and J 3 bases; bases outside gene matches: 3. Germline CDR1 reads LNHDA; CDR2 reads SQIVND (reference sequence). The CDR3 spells CASSTGQPNQPQHF. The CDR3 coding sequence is TGTGCCAGTAGTACGGGACAGCCCAATCAGCCCCAGCATTTT. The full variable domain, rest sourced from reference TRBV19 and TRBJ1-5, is DGGITQSPKYLFRKEGQNVTLSCEQNLNHDAMYWYRQDPGQGLRLIYYSQIVNDFQKGDIAEGYSVSREKKESFPLTVTSAQKNPTAFYLCASSTGQPNQPQHFGDGTRLSIL.

This chain's CDR3 is CASSPGDSLNTEAFF. CDR3 in DNA: TGTGCCAGCAGCCCGGGGGACAGCCTGAACACTGAAGCTTTCTTT. The rearrangement joins TRBV5-8 to TRBJ1-1; 7 nucleotides agree with TRBD1. The germline V gene has CDR1 SGHTS and CDR2 YDEGEE. The length of the CDR3 is 15 residues. The V and J ends lost 4 bases and 0 bases, in that order; junction bases with no gene match: 6. Full variable domain (remainder filled in from reference TRBV5-8 and TRBJ1-1): EAGVTQSPTHLIKTRGQQATLRCSPISGHTSVYWYQQALGLGLQFLLWYDEGEERNRGNFPPRFSGRQFPNYSSELNVNALELEDSALYLCASSPGDSLNTEAFFGQGTRLTVV.

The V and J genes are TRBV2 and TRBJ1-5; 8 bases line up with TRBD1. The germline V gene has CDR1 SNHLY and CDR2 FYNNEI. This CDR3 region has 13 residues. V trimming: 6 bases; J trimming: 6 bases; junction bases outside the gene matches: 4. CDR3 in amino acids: CASSQGAGQPQHF. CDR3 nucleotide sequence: TGTGCCAGCAGCCAGGGGGCGGGTCAGCCCCAGCATTTT. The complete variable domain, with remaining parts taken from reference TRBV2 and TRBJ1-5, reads EPEVTQTPSHQVTQMGQEVILRCVPISNHLYFYWYRQILGQKVEFLVSFYNNEISEKSEIFDDQFSVERPDGSNFTLKIRSTKLEDSAMYFCASSQGAGQPQHFGDGTRLSIL.

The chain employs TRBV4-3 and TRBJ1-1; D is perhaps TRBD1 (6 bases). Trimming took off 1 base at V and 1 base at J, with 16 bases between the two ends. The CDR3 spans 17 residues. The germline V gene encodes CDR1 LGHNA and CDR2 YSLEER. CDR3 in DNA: TGCGCCAGCAGCCAAGCCGGGACACCAGATCCGAACACTGAAGCTTTCTTT. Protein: CASSQAGTPDPNTEAFF.

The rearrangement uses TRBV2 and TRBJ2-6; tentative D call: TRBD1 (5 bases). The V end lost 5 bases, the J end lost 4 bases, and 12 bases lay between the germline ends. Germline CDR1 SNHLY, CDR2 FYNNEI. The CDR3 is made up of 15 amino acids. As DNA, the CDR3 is TGTGCCAGCAGTTTACAGGTTACCGGGGCCAACGTCCTGACTTTC. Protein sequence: CASSLQVTGANVLTF.

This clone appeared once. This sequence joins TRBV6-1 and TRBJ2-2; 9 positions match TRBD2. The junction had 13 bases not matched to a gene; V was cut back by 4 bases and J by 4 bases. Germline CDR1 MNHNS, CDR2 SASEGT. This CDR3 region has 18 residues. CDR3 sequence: CASSGGGYSGGRTGELFF. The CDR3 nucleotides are TGTGCCAGCAGTGGAGGAGGCTATAGCGGGGGCCGCACCGGGGAGCTGTTTTTT.

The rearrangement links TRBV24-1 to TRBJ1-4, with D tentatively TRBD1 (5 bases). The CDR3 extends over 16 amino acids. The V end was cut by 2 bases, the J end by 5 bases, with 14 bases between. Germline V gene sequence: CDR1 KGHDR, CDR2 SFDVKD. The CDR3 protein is CATSDSSGPLNEKLFF. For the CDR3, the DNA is TGTGCCACCAGTGATTCGTCAGGGCCACTAAATGAAAAACTGTTTTTT.

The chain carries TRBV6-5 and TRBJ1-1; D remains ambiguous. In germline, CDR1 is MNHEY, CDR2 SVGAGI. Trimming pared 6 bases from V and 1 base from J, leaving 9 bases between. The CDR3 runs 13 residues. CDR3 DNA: TGTGCCAGCAGCTTTTTGGCGAACACTGAAGCTTTCTTT. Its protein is CASSFLANTEAFF.

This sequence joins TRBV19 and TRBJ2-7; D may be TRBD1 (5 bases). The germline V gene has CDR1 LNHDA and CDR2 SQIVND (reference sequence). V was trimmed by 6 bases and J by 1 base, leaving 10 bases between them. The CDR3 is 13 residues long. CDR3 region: CASSRQRSYEQYF. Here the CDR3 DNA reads TGTGCCAGTAGCCGACAGAGATCCTACGAGCAGTACTTC. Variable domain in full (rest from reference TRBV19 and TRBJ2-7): DGGITQSPKYLFRKEGQNVTLSCEQNLNHDAMYWYRQDPGQGLRLIYYSQIVNDFQKGDIAEGYSVSREKKESFPLTVTSAQKNPTAFYLCASSRQRSYEQYFGPGTRLTVT.

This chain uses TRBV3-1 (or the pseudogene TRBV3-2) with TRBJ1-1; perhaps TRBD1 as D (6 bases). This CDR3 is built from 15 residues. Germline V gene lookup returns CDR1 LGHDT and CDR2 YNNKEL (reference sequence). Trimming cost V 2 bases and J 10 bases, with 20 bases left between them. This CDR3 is CASSQMPTGGLGAFF. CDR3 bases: TGTGCCAGCAGCCAAATGCCAACGGGGGGCTTGGGAGCTTTCTTT.

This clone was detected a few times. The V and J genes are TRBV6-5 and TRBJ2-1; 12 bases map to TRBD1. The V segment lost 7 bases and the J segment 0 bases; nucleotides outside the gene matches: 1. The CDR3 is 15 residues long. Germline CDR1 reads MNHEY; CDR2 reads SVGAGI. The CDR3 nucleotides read TGTGCCAGCACGGGACAGGGGGCCTCCTACAATGAGCAGTTCTTC. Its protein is CASTGQGASYNEQFF.

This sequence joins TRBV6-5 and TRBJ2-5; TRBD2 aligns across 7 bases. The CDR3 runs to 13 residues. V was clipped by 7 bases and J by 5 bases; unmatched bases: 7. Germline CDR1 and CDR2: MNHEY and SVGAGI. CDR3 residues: CASNSGGGETQYF. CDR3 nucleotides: TGTGCCAGCAATTCGGGGGGAGGGGAGACCCAGTACTTC.